These 14 T cell receptor beta chains were all obtained from the same sample, sequenced in a study of cytomegalovirus exposure and HLA in healthy donors. 60 Vbeta and 13 Jbeta primers were used in PCR. Profiling relied on immunoSEQ multiplex PCR, and the TCRdb table lists in-frame clones only, not all of them. The repertoire holds roughly 120,000 clones, with 80% as singletons. The sample was PBMCs. The receptors here all came from a male donor in good health and CMV-seronegative.

This chain links TRBV5-4 with TRBJ1-1; no definite D call. V lost 4 bases and J 2 bases, leaving 15 bases between the germline ends. Germline assignment: CDR1 SGHNT and CDR2 YYREEE (reference sequence). This CDR3 is 15 amino acids long. CDR3 in DNA: TGTGCCAGCAGCCCCTCCTCGGCGGTAAACACTGAAGCTTTCTTT. This encodes CASSPSSAVNTEAFF.

V and J are TRBV28 and TRBJ1-5; no clear D. The CDR3 runs 15 residues. Between the trimmed V and J ends, which lost 6 bases and 3 bases, there was a span of 15 bases. Germline V gene data show CDR1 as MDHEN and CDR2 as SYDVKM. The chain's CDR3 is CASRLPVSPNQPQHF. The CDR3 DNA reads TGTGCCAGCAGACTCCCGGTGTCCCCCAATCAGCCCCAGCATTTT.

The chain couples TRBV30 to TRBJ2-1; 7 nucleotides line up with TRBD2. Germline-derived CDR1 and CDR2 are GTSNPN and SVGIG (reference sequence). The CDR3 consists of 14 residues. Trimming cost V 1 base and J 3 bases; bases outside gene matches: 3. The CDR3: CAWSGLALYNEQFF. CDR3 in DNA: TGTGCCTGGAGTGGACTAGCACTCTACAATGAGCAGTTCTTC. Drawing the rest from reference TRBV30 and TRBJ2-1, the complete variable domain is SQTIHQWPATLVQPVGSPLSLECTVEGTSNPNLYWYRQAAGRGLQLLFYSVGIGQISSEVPQNLSASRPQDRQFILSSKKLLLSDSGFYLCAWSGLALYNEQFFGPGTRLTVL.

This clone turned up a few times. This chain links TRBV7-8 with TRBJ1-5; 7 bases are shared with TRBD1. Trimming cost V 3 bases and J 8 bases; bases outside gene matches: 4. Per germline, CDR1 SGHVS and CDR2 FQNEAQ. This CDR3 contains 13 residues. The CDR3 reads CASSFDRVKPQHF. The CDR3 region has the DNA TGTGCCAGCAGCTTCGACAGGGTGAAGCCCCAGCATTTT.

This clone was seen more than once but under ten times. V is TRBV6-1 and J is TRBJ1-1, with D tentatively TRBD1 (5 bases). Germline V gene data show CDR1 as MNHNS and CDR2 as SASEGT. The V end lost 5 bases, the J end lost 1 base, and 8 bases lay between the germline ends. The CDR3 has 13 residues. The CDR3 DNA reads as TGTGCCAGCAGTCCTACAGGGAACACTGAAGCTTTCTTT. Amino acids: CASSPTGNTEAFF.

This sequence joins TRBV5-4 and TRBJ2-2; D is possibly TRBD1 (6 bases). The germline V gene has CDR1 SGHNT and CDR2 YYREEE (reference sequence). V lost 4 bases and J lost 6, with 22 bases in between. CDR3 length equals 17 residues. The CDR3 loop is CASSIPTGLRGAGELFF. As DNA, the CDR3 is TGTGCCAGCAGCATACCTACAGGGCTCAGGGGAGCCGGGGAGCTGTTTTTT.

The chain is built from TRBV29-1 and TRBJ1-2; possible D gene TRBD1, 5 bases. The V and J ends lost 5 bases and 4 bases respectively, with 17 bases between them. The germline gives CDR1 SQVTM, CDR2 ANQGSEA. The CDR3 runs to 14 residues. This CDR3 reads CSVSGGLRPYGYTF. The DNA for the CDR3 is TGCAGCGTTTCTGGGGGGTTGCGCCCCTATGGCTACACCTTC.

The rearrangement joins TRBV28 to TRBJ2-1; D call uncertain. This CDR3 is built from 15 residues. Trimming cost V 2 bases and J 4 bases, with 12 bases left between them. Looked up from germline, CDR1 is MDHEN and CDR2 is SYDVKM. CDR3 coding DNA: TGTGCCAGCAGTTTACAACCGCCGCAGTACAATGAGCAGTTCTTC. Translation: CASSLQPPQYNEQFF.

The chain uses TRBV6-5 and TRBJ2-1; D perhaps matches TRBD2 (5 bases). CDR3 length equals 11 residues. Trimming stripped 6 bases from V and 13 bases from J, with 13 bases between. Germline CDR1 reads MNHEY; CDR2 reads SVGAGI. The CDR3 reads CASRATSGQFF. CDR3 DNA sequence: TGTGCCAGCAGAGCCACTAGTGGCCAGTTCTTC.

The rearrangement joins TRBV7-2 to TRBJ2-1; D gene unclear. Germline V CDR1 and CDR2: SGHTA, FQGNSA. The CDR3 extends over 11 amino acids. The ends were cut back, 5 bases at V and 10 bases at J, with 9 bases in the middle. The CDR3 is CASSPSGEQFF. As DNA, the CDR3 is TGTGCCAGCAGCCCTAGTGGCGAGCAGTTCTTC.

There are a few counts of this clone. The chain recombines TRBV13 with TRBJ2-5; maybe TRBD1 (5 bases). The V end lost 5 bases, the J end lost 3 bases, and 10 bases lay between the germline ends. The CDR3 runs to 13 residues. From germline, CDR1 is PRHDT and CDR2 FYEKMQ (reference sequence). The CDR3 sequence: CASSVGREETQYF. In DNA, the CDR3 is TGTGCCAGCAGCGTGGGGCGCGAAGAGACCCAGTACTTC.

The V gene is TRBV5-5, the J gene TRBJ1-2, with a possible D match to TRBD1 (6 bases). V lost 7 bases and J 2 bases, leaving 12 bases between the germline ends. The germline gives CDR1 SGHKS, CDR2 YYEKEE (reference sequence). This CDR3 spans 13 amino acids. The CDR3 bases are TGTGCCAGCGGGTTCAGGGGAAACTATGGCTACACCTTC. This encodes CASGFRGNYGYTF.

The CDR3 spells CAISGTSSNEQYF. DNA for the CDR3: TGTGCCATCAGTGGGACTAGCAGCAACGAGCAGTACTTC. The genes are TRBV10-3 and TRBJ2-7, with 8 bases fitting TRBD2. Germline V gene data show CDR1 as ENHRY and CDR2 as SYGVKD. The V and J ends lost 4 bases and 5 bases, in that order; junction bases with no gene match: 4. The CDR3 sequence is 13 residues long.

The rearrangement uses TRBV5-5 and TRBJ1-1, with TRBD1 matching 9 bases. Trimming took 4 bases from V and 0 from J; bases not matched to a gene: 7. CDR1 is SGHKS, CDR2 YYEKEE, per germline (reference sequence). The CDR3 is 16 residues long. The chain's CDR3 is CASSPGTGTMNTEAFF. Here the CDR3 DNA reads TGTGCCAGCAGCCCCGGGACAGGGACCATGAACACTGAAGCTTTCTTT. The full variable domain, its missing parts supplied by reference TRBV5-5 and TRBJ1-1, is DAGVTQSPTHLIKTRGQQVTLRCSPISGHKSVSWYQQVLGQGPQFIFQYYEKEERGRGNFPDRFSARQFPNYSSELNVNALLLGDSALYLCASSPGTGTMNTEAFFGQGTRLTVV.